These 18 T cell receptor beta chains came from one sample sequenced in a study of blood T cell repertoires in COVID-19. Some clones are missing from TCRdb's copy, which holds only in-frame ones; the method was immunoSEQ multiplex PCR. The repertoire holds roughly 230,000 clones, with just under 85% as singletons. Sequenced sample: peripheral blood. These receptors were obtained from a woman aged 55-75 years with active or convalescent COVID-19.

Only one count was recorded for this clone. The chain combines TRBV11-3 with TRBJ2-2; 7 bases fit TRBD2. CDR3 length equals 18 residues. V was clipped by 4 bases and J by 2 bases; unmatched bases: 13. Looked up from germline, CDR1 is SGHNT and CDR2 is YENEEA. CDR3 region: CASSSAVWGGGNTGELFF. CDR3 nucleotides: TGTGCCAGCAGCTCGGCGGTCTGGGGCGGGGGAAACACCGGGGAGCTGTTTTTT.

V gene TRBV5-1 combines with J gene TRBJ2-7; D perhaps matches TRBD2 (5 bases). The CDR3 has 15 residues. Germline CDR1 is SGHRS and CDR2 is YFSETQ. V shed 5 bases and J shed 0 bases, with 15 bases lying between them. Written as DNA, the CDR3 is TGCGCCAGCAGTCTACTAGGACTCCTCTCCTACGAGCAGTACTTC. Translated, it gives CASSLLGLLSYEQYF. The full variable domain, its missing parts supplied by reference TRBV5-1 and TRBJ2-7, is KAGVTQTPRYLIKTRGQQVTLSCSPISGHRSVSWYQQTPGQGLQFLFEYFSETQRNKGNFPGRFSGRQFSNSRSEMNVSTLELGDSALYLCASSLLGLLSYEQYFGPGTRLTVT.

The chain has TRBV4-1 and TRBJ2-5; TRBD2 matches 9 bases. This CDR3 has 15 amino acids. Per the germline V gene, CDR1 is MGHRA and CDR2 is YSYEKL. The V segment lost 5 bases and the J segment 1 base; nucleotides outside the gene matches: 5. CDR3 region: CASSVSGRLQETQYF. In DNA, the CDR3 is TGCGCCAGCAGCGTAAGCGGGAGGCTCCAAGAGACCCAGTACTTC.

The V call is TRBV7-8, the J call TRBJ2-5; 7 bases are shared with TRBD1. The CDR3 runs 15 residues. Germline V gene data show CDR1 as SGHVS and CDR2 as FQNEAQ. The V gene end was trimmed by 4 bases and the J gene end by 1 base; junction bases not matched to a gene: 6. In nucleotides, the CDR3 is TGTGCCAGCAGCTACCGGGACAGCCCCCAAGAGACCCAGTACTTC. Its translation is CASSYRDSPQETQYF.

V gene TRBV30 combines with J gene TRBJ1-1; no reliable D call. The CDR3 consists of 12 residues. Germline V gives CDR1 GTSNPN, CDR2 SVGIG (reference sequence). V was trimmed by 1 base and J by 6 bases, leaving 9 bases between them. CDR3 bases: TGTGCCTGGAGTGCGGGATACGCTGAAGCTTTCTTT. Its protein is CAWSAGYAEAFF. The whole variable domain, filled in from reference TRBV30 and TRBJ1-1, reads SQTIHQWPATLVQPVGSPLSLECTVEGTSNPNLYWYRQAAGRGLQLLFYSVGIGQISSEVPQNLSASRPQDRQFILSSKKLLLSDSGFYLCAWSAGYAEAFFGQGTRLTVV.

The rearrangement links TRBV11-2 to TRBJ1-1; 7 positions match TRBD1. Trimming removed 5 bases from V and 5 bases from J; junction bases left unmatched: 11. The germline CDR1 and CDR2 sequences are SGHAT and FQNNGV. This CDR3 region has 15 residues. DNA of the CDR3: TGTGCCAGCAGCCGTACACTGACAGGGAGAACTGAAGCTTTCTTT. Translation gives CASSRTLTGRTEAFF.

The chain joins TRBV3-1 (or the pseudogene TRBV3-2) to TRBJ2-3, with 7 bases fitting TRBD2. V gave up 1 base and J gave up 7 bases; unmatched junction bases: 8. Germline assignment: CDR1 LGHDT and CDR2 YNNKEL (reference sequence). The CDR3 runs to 15 residues. CDR3 sequence reads: CASSQAVAGVNTQYF. CDR3 nucleotides: TGTGCCAGCAGCCAAGCCGTGGCGGGAGTCAATACGCAGTATTTT.

V and J are TRBV29-1 and TRBJ2-3, with 9 bases fitting TRBD2. The CDR3 has 15 residues. V trimming: 3 bases; J trimming: 4 bases; junction bases outside the gene matches: 8. Per the germline V gene, CDR1 is SQVTM and CDR2 is ANQGSEA. The CDR3 coding sequence is TGCAGCGTTGAGTCGCGGGAGGGGTCGGCAGATACGCAGTATTTT. This codes for CSVESREGSADTQYF.

This chain links TRBV5-1 with TRBJ2-3; a possible D gene is TRBD2 (5 bases). The ends were cut back, 1 base at V and 2 bases at J, with 8 bases in the middle. The germline CDR1 and CDR2 sequences are SGHRS and YFSETQ. CDR3 length: 14 residues. CDR3 in amino acids: CASSLLGNTDTQYF. For the CDR3, the DNA is TGCGCCAGCAGCTTGCTCGGGAACACAGATACGCAGTATTTT.

The chain employs TRBV7-2 and TRBJ2-1; D is unresolved. Germline CDR1 and CDR2: SGHTA and FQGNSA. The CDR3 loop spans 14 amino acids. Trimming removed 3 bases from V and 5 bases from J, with 11 bases in between. The CDR3 coding sequence is TGTGCCAGCAGCTTTTACGCAGGCGACAATGAGCAGTTCTTC. This translates into CASSFYAGDNEQFF.

V and J are TRBV7-9 and TRBJ2-5, with 8 bases that match TRBD1. Germline CDR1 reads SEHNR; CDR2 reads FQNEAQ (reference sequence). V trimming: 1 base; J trimming: 7 bases; junction bases outside the gene matches: 8. The CDR3 extends over 15 amino acids. The CDR3 is CASSLGTGPVPTQYF. As DNA, the CDR3 is TGTGCCAGCAGCTTAGGGACAGGGCCCGTTCCGACCCAGTACTTC. Together with reference TRBV7-9 and TRBJ2-5, the CDR3 gives the full variable domain: DTGVSQNPRHKITKRGQNVTFRCDPISEHNRLYWYRQTLGQGPEFLTYFQNEAQLEKSRLLSDRFSAERPKGSFSTLEIQRTEQGDSAMYLCASSLGTGPVPTQYFGPGTRLLVL.

The chain links TRBV10-2 to TRBJ2-1; TRBD2 might be the D (6 bases). Per germline, CDR1 WSHSY and CDR2 SAAADI. V lost 11 bases and J lost 4, with 18 bases in between. The CDR3 totals 14 residues. The CDR3 sequence is CASNPGGTYNEQFF. The CDR3 coding sequence is TGCGCCTCTAACCCCGGGGGAACTTACAATGAGCAGTTCTTC.

The chain uses TRBV3-1 (or the pseudogene TRBV3-2) and TRBJ2-3; 8 nucleotides agree with TRBD2. The germline CDR1 and CDR2 sequences are LGHDT and YNNKEL (reference sequence). The CDR3 has 18 residues. V lost 3 bases, J lost 0 bases, and 11 bases stayed unmatched. The CDR3 region has the DNA TGTGCCAGCAGCCAGCCTTCTGGCGGGGGGCTAAGCACAGATACGCAGTATTTT. Its protein is CASSQPSGGGLSTDTQYF.

This chain uses TRBV5-4 with TRBJ2-7; D call uncertain. Germline assignment: CDR1 SGHNT and CDR2 YYREEE (reference sequence). V was pared by 0 bases and J by 0 bases, with 7 bases between. The CDR3 has 14 residues. The CDR3 sequence: CASSLDLSSYEQYV. The CDR3 DNA sequence: TGTGCCAGCAGCTTGGACCTGAGCTCCTACGAGCAGTACGTC.

The gene calls are TRBV7-9 and TRBJ2-6; 9 bases align to TRBD2. Germline V gene sequence: CDR1 SEHNR, CDR2 FQNEAQ (reference sequence). The CDR3 extends over 18 amino acids. After removal of 1 base from V and 1 base from J, the junction contained 5 bases not matched to a gene. CDR3 residues: CASSLVLAGQSGANVLTF. CDR3 sequence (DNA): TGTGCCAGCAGCTTAGTGCTAGCGGGACAATCTGGGGCCAACGTCCTGACTTTC. Using reference TRBV7-9 and TRBJ2-6 for the parts outside the CDR3, the full variable domain is DTGVSQNPRHKITKRGQNVTFRCDPISEHNRLYWYRQTLGQGPEFLTYFQNEAQLEKSRLLSDRFSAERPKGSFSTLEIQRTEQGDSAMYLCASSLVLAGQSGANVLTFGAGSRLTVL.

This chain links TRBV5-1 with TRBJ2-2; 9 bases line up with TRBD1. The junction had 12 bases not matched to a gene; V was cut back by 4 bases and J by 8 bases. The CDR3 has 16 amino acids. Germline V gene lookup returns CDR1 SGHRS and CDR2 YFSETQ. The CDR3 loop is CASSPGQGPGLGELFF. The CDR3 DNA is TGCGCCAGCAGCCCTGGACAGGGGCCAGGGTTGGGGGAGCTGTTTTTT. Variable domain in full (rest from reference TRBV5-1 and TRBJ2-2): KAGVTQTPRYLIKTRGQQVTLSCSPISGHRSVSWYQQTPGQGLQFLFEYFSETQRNKGNFPGRFSGRQFSNSRSEMNVSTLELGDSALYLCASSPGQGPGLGELFFGEGSRLTVL.

The genes are TRBV5-1 and TRBJ1-2; D uncertain. The germline gives CDR1 SGHRS, CDR2 YFSETQ. V dropped 1 base and J dropped 2 bases, with 15 bases sitting between them. This CDR3 comprises 16 residues. The CDR3 here is CASSLSRLERNYGYTF. The CDR3 DNA reads TGCGCCAGCAGCTTGAGTAGGCTAGAGAGGAACTATGGCTACACCTTC.

The genes are TRBV18 and TRBJ2-5; D not resolved. Germline CDR1 and CDR2: KGHSH and LQKENI. V lost 3 bases, J lost 1 base, and 12 bases lay in between. CDR3 size: 15 residues. CDR3 sequence: CASSPIATAQETQYF. The CDR3, as DNA: TGTGCCAGCTCACCGATTGCCACAGCCCAAGAGACCCAGTACTTC.